This note documents a single T cell receptor (beta chain) sequence. Per the study methods: Counts of nucleated cells, estimated from reference gene primer amplification, were obtained. Produced via immunoSEQ multiplex PCR; TCRdb's table is partial and in-frame only. Clone size and V and J calls were adopted from that table, with D and trimming inferred from the DNA. The sample lists 300,000 to 350,000 clones; approximately 85% were seen once. Participant ages covered 18 to 89 years across 24 US areas. Recovered Cohort 3 donors showed two negative PCRs, clearance, or symptom resolution. These data are taken from a study of blood T cell repertoires in COVID-19. Study-wide background: Some COVID-19 samples were acute and others convalescent; all came from the United States, Italy and Spain.

The receptor was derived from a man in his thirties or forties who had recovered from COVID-19. The sequenced sample consisted of PBMCs or T cells enriched from blood (not recorded which).

The chain's CDR3 is CASSSGHLGTQYF. CDR3 DNA sequence: TGTGCCAGCAGTTCCGGACATTTAGGTACGCAGTATTTT. The chain carries TRBV25-1 and TRBJ2-3, with D possibly being TRBD1 (5 bases). The CDR3 sequence is 13 residues long. V was pared by 5 bases and J by 8 bases, with 14 bases between. The germline V gene has CDR1 MGHDK and CDR2 SYGVNS.